Presented here are 24 T cell receptor beta chains from one specimen sequenced in a study of control samples from healthy donors and cancer patients. Here immunoSEQ multiplex PCR was the method, and the copy in TCRdb shows in-frame clones only, minus some. The sample holds roughly 88,000 clones, 91% seen once. The specimen sequenced was blood. The source is a middle-aged man in good health.

This clone was observed once. CDR3 region: CASSQDETISYNEQFF. The CDR3 DNA follows: TGCGCCAGCAGCCAAGACGAGACTATCTCCTACAATGAGCAGTTCTTC. The chain uses TRBV4-3 and TRBJ2-1; possible D gene TRBD2, 5 bases. Germline CDR1 and CDR2: LGHNA and YSLEER. CDR3 size: 16 residues. The V end lost 0 bases, the J end lost 0 bases, and 9 bases lay between the germline ends.

This chain uses TRBV19 with TRBJ1-4; D ambiguous. Trimming cost V 5 bases and J 0 bases, with 10 bases left between them. This CDR3 has 15 amino acids. Germline CDR1 reads LNHDA; CDR2 reads SQIVND (reference sequence). For the CDR3, the DNA is TGTGCCAGTAGTTCGGGGTCCGCAACTAATGAAAAACTGTTTTTT. Protein sequence: CASSSGSATNEKLFF.

The chain employs TRBV12-5 and TRBJ1-6; weak D call: TRBD1 (5 bases). The CDR3 totals 18 residues. V dropped 4 bases and J dropped 0 bases, with 16 bases sitting between them. Per germline, CDR1 LGHNT and CDR2 FRNRAP. This CDR3 is CASGCLGVECSYNSPLHF. For the CDR3, the DNA is TGTGCTAGTGGTTGCCTAGGGGTAGAATGCTCCTATAATTCACCCCTCCACTTT.

This chain uses TRBV6-5 with TRBJ2-1; maybe TRBD1 (7 bases). V lost 7 bases, J lost 8 bases, and 15 bases lay in between. Germline V lookup: CDR1 MNHEY, CDR2 SVGAGI. CDR3 length equals 13 residues. The CDR3 bases are TGTGCCAGCACCGCCCCCAGGGGGGATGAGCAGTTCTTC. Amino acids: CASTAPRGDEQFF.

The genes are TRBV9 and TRBJ2-5, with a possible D match to TRBD2 (5 bases). The germline gives CDR1 SGDLS, CDR2 YYNGEE. V dropped 2 bases and J dropped 2 bases, with 19 bases sitting between them. The CDR3 covers 17 residues. The DNA for the CDR3 is TGTGCCAGCAGCGTGGGTTCGAGGGCAGCAAATCAAGAGACCCAGTACTTC. Translation gives CASSVGSRAANQETQYF. The variable domain in full, with the rest retrieved from reference TRBV9 and TRBJ2-5, is DSGVTQTPKHLITATGQRVTLRCSPRSGDLSVYWYQQSLDQGLQFLIQYYNGEERAKGNILERFSAQQFPDLHSELNLSSLELGDSALYFCASSVGSRAANQETQYFGPGTRLLVL.

This chain uses TRBV29-1 with TRBJ1-1; D remains unclear. CDR1 is SQVTM, CDR2 ANQGSEA, per germline. The CDR3 totals 15 residues. V was cut by 5 bases and J by 1 base, with 17 bases left in between. Here the CDR3 reads CSVLISNSKNTEAFF. The DNA of the CDR3 is TGCAGCGTTCTAATCAGCAACAGCAAGAACACTGAAGCTTTCTTT.

The rearrangement joins TRBV6-1 to TRBJ1-1; D gene uncertain. Trimming cost V 4 bases and J 1 base, with 16 bases left between them. The germline gives CDR1 MNHNS, CDR2 SASEGT. The CDR3 loop spans 16 amino acids. The DNA for the CDR3 is TGTGCCAGCAGTGCTACGCTGCGGGGATCGAACACTGAAGCTTTCTTT. Amino acids: CASSATLRGSNTEAFF.

This chain joins TRBV6-5 and TRBJ1-2, with 7 bases lining up with TRBD1. V dropped 5 bases and J dropped 4; count of bases not matched to a gene: 7. Germline CDR1 reads MNHEY; CDR2 reads SVGAGI. This CDR3 spans 14 amino acids. CDR3 in amino acids: CASSLDRVTYGYTF. The CDR3 DNA reads as TGTGCCAGCAGTCTCGACAGGGTCACCTATGGCTACACCTTC.

The chain has TRBV6-5 and TRBJ2-3; D is perhaps TRBD1 or TRBD2 (5 bases each). Trimming took off 8 bases at V and 3 bases at J, with 12 bases between the two ends. The germline V gene encodes CDR1 MNHEY and CDR2 SVGAGI. CDR3 size: 13 residues. The CDR3 is CASGTPATDTQYF. The CDR3 DNA sequence: TGTGCCAGCGGGACCCCGGCTACAGATACGCAGTATTTT.

The rearrangement uses TRBV11-3 and TRBJ2-7, with D perhaps matching TRBD2 (5 bases). Trimming stripped 5 bases from V and 0 bases from J, with 14 bases between. The germline gives CDR1 SGHNT, CDR2 YENEEA. This CDR3 region has 15 residues. In DNA, the CDR3 is TGTGCCAGCAGCCGAGGGATGGGGAGCTCCTACGAGCAGTACTTC. It yields the protein CASSRGMGSSYEQYF.

The chain combines TRBV6-5 with TRBJ2-4; a weak D match, TRBD1 (6 bases). Trimming shortened V by 6 bases and J by 7 bases, and 10 bases separated the two germline ends. CDR1 is MNHEY, CDR2 SVGAGI, per germline. CDR3 length: 12 residues. Here the CDR3 DNA reads TGTGCCAGCAGAGCACAGGGTAACATTCAGTACTTC. It codes for CASRAQGNIQYF.

The J gene is TRBJ2-7, the V gene TRBV7-2; 8 bases fit TRBD2. Germline values: CDR1 SGHTA, CDR2 FQGNSA. CDR3 length: 15 amino acids. The trim removed 5 bases at V and 2 bases at J, leaving 8 bases unmatched. The CDR3 DNA follows: TGTGCCAGCAGCGGGATCGGGGGGGACACCTACGAGCAGTACTTC. Encoded protein: CASSGIGGDTYEQYF.

The chain uses TRBV15 and TRBJ1-4; maybe TRBD1 (5 bases). Germline assignment: CDR1 LNHNV and CDR2 YYDKDF (reference sequence). Trimming pared 0 bases from V and 6 bases from J, leaving 11 bases between. The CDR3 consists of 15 residues. CDR3 sequence: CATSREAPGDEKLFF. CDR3 in DNA: TGTGCCACCAGCAGAGAAGCCCCGGGGGATGAAAAACTGTTTTTT.

CDR3 in DNA: TGTGCCAGCAGCCAAAATTCTGGGCTAGCGGGGGCCCATACGCAGTATTTT. Translation gives CASSQNSGLAGAHTQYF. The rearrangement uses TRBV14 and TRBJ2-3, with TRBD2 identical over 10 bases. This CDR3 spans 17 amino acids. After removal of 2 bases from V and 7 bases from J, the junction contained 12 bases not matched to a gene. Germline CDR1 is SGHDN and CDR2 is FVKESK.

The chain joins TRBV3-1 (or the pseudogene TRBV3-2) to TRBJ1-4, with D maybe TRBD1 (5 bases). Trimming pared 2 bases from V and 6 bases from J, leaving 16 bases between. The CDR3 is made up of 16 amino acids. The germline V gene has CDR1 LGHDT and CDR2 YNNKEL (reference sequence). As DNA, the CDR3 is TGTGCCAGCAGCCAACGGACACCATCGGGATATGAAAAACTGTTTTTT. This encodes CASSQRTPSGYEKLFF.

The rearrangement joins TRBV30 to TRBJ2-7; 9 nucleotides align to TRBD1. Germline CDR1 and CDR2: GTSNPN and SVGIG (reference sequence). Trimming took 2 bases from V and 4 from J; bases not matched to a gene: 6. The CDR3 has 14 residues. CDR3: CAWSPGQGRYEQYF. For the CDR3, the DNA is TGTGCCTGGAGTCCGGGACAGGGAAGGTACGAGCAGTACTTC.

The rearrangement uses TRBV5-8 and TRBJ1-5, with D hard to call. Trimming took 4 bases from V and 2 from J, leaving 13 bases between them. The CDR3 loop spans 15 amino acids. Per the germline V gene, CDR1 is SGHTS and CDR2 is YDEGEE. The CDR3, as DNA: TGTGCCAGCAGCCGGACCTTGGCGGGCAATCAGCCCCAGCATTTT. Residues: CASSRTLAGNQPQHF.

This clone has only one observation. V and J are TRBV9 and TRBJ1-2; 12 bases are shared with TRBD1. Germline CDR1 and CDR2: SGDLS and YYNGEE. The CDR3 contains 16 residues. V lost 3 bases, J lost 8 bases, and 11 bases stayed unmatched. Here the CDR3 reads CASSGDPGQGAFGYTF. The CDR3 bases are TGTGCCAGCAGCGGGGACCCGGGACAGGGGGCGTTCGGCTACACCTTC.

This clone was recorded only once. V is TRBV5-1 and J is TRBJ2-6; TRBD1 might be the D (6 bases). Germline CDR1 is SGHRS and CDR2 is YFSETQ. V lost 1 base and J 8 bases, leaving 10 bases between the germline ends. The CDR3 sequence is 14 residues long. CDR3 sequence (DNA): TGCGCCAGCAGCTTGACCGGGACATCCAACGTCCTGACTTTC. Residues: CASSLTGTSNVLTF. Using reference TRBV5-1 and TRBJ2-6 for the parts outside the CDR3, the full variable domain is KAGVTQTPRYLIKTRGQQVTLSCSPISGHRSVSWYQQTPGQGLQFLFEYFSETQRNKGNFPGRFSGRQFSNSRSEMNVSTLELGDSALYLCASSLTGTSNVLTFGAGSRLTVL.

The CDR3 nucleotides are TGTGCCAGCTCACCTAGACAGGGGGCTATGGAGCCCCAGCATTTT. Its translation is CASSPRQGAMEPQHF. The chain employs TRBV18 and TRBJ1-5, with TRBD1 matching 10 bases. In germline, CDR1 is KGHSH, CDR2 LQKENI. V shed 3 bases and J 8 bases; nucleotides not matched to a gene: 7. The CDR3 spans 15 residues.

The V and J genes are TRBV7-2 and TRBJ2-5; tentatively, D is TRBD1 or TRBD2 (5 bases each). Germline V gene sequence: CDR1 SGHTA, CDR2 FQGNSA. CDR3 length equals 13 residues. Trimming shortened V by 7 bases and J by 3 bases, and 12 bases separated the two germline ends. In nucleotides, the CDR3 is TGTGCCAGCACCAGAGGGGTAGAAGAGACCCAGTACTTC. Translated: CASTRGVEETQYF. The complete variable domain, with remaining parts taken from reference TRBV7-2 and TRBJ2-5, reads GAGVSQSPSNKVTEKGKDVELRCDPISGHTALYWYRQSLGQGLEFLIYFQGNSAPDKSGLPSDRFSAERTGGSVSTLTIQRTQQEDSAVYLCASTRGVEETQYFGPGTRLLVL.

Notes on this clone: In the same sample, other DNA sequences code for this CDR3. V is TRBV12-3 or TRBV12-4 and J is TRBJ1-1; no reliable D call. This CDR3 contains 13 residues. V lost 1 base and J 0 bases, leaving 3 bases between the germline ends. The CDR3 DNA sequence: TGTGCCAGCAGTTTAGGAGTGAACACTGAAGCTTTCTTT. Residues: CASSLGVNTEAFF.

J is TRBJ1-2 and V is TRBV6-5; D unclear. Germline CDR1 and CDR2: MNHEY and SVGAGI. The CDR3 length is 12 residues. Trimming pared 5 bases from V and 5 bases from J, leaving 9 bases between. The CDR3 coding sequence is TGTGCCAGCAGTCCTACGGGTTATGGCTACACCTTC. It translates to CASSPTGYGYTF.

To note about this clone: At one boundary the junction diverges from the germline segment, which might be a read error. The chain links TRBV2 to TRBJ1-5; D perhaps matches TRBD1 (5 bases). The CDR3 has 16 residues. Germline V gene lookup returns CDR1 SNHLY and CDR2 FYNNEI. CDR3 DNA sequence: TGTGCCAGCAGCGAAGAGGGGACCTATAGCAATCAGCCCCAGCATTTT. Translated, it gives CASSEEGTYSNQPQHF.